Shown below are 14 T cell receptor beta chains from a single sample sequenced in a study of T-cell memory formation after mild COVID-19. TCRdb reprocessed the 5' RACE reads with MiXCR, giving one entry per CDR3 protein. The profile covers hundreds of thousands of distinct CDR3 sequences, with 20% to 25% appearing a single time and around 7.7% taken by the ten largest. The sample taken for sequencing was PBMCs or a T cell subset sorted from them (not recorded which). All receptors derive from an adult woman who had mild COVID-19 (a few samples of this study predate the infection). Cell type and time point are not known.

The J gene is TRBJ2-1, the V gene TRBV14, with 7 bases identical to TRBD2. Trimming removed 0 bases from V and 7 bases from J; junction bases left unmatched: 15. The germline CDR1 and CDR2 sequences are SGHDN and FVKESK. This CDR3 contains 18 residues. The CDR3 nucleotides read TGTGCCAGCAGCCAAGATCTTAGGAGCGGGGAAGTGTGGAATGAGCAGTTCTTC. It specifies CASSQDLRSGEVWNEQFF.

This clonotype was counted between two and nine times. The chain employs TRBV10-3 and TRBJ1-6; tentatively, D is TRBD1 (6 bases). The germline V gene encodes CDR1 ENHRY and CDR2 SYGVKD. The CDR3 contains 15 residues. Trimming pared 0 bases from V and 9 bases from J, leaving 12 bases between. CDR3 bases: TGTGCCATCAGTGAGTCTCTTCAGGGGAGTTCACCCCTCCACTTT. Translated: CAISESLQGSSPLHF.

This sequence joins TRBV19 and TRBJ1-5; possibly TRBD1 for D (6 bases). There are 16 residues in the CDR3. Looked up from germline, CDR1 is LNHDA and CDR2 is SQIVND (reference sequence). Trimming removed 4 bases at V and 0 bases at J, with 13 bases between. CDR3 sequence: CASSTWTAYSNQPQHF. CDR3 coding DNA: TGTGCCAGTAGTACTTGGACAGCATATAGCAATCAGCCCCAGCATTTT. Based on the CDR3 plus reference TRBV19 and TRBJ1-5, the full variable domain is DGGITQSPKYLFRKEGQNVTLSCEQNLNHDAMYWYRQDPGQGLRLIYYSQIVNDFQKGDIAEGYSVSREKKESFPLTVTSAQKNPTAFYLCASSTWTAYSNQPQHFGDGTRLSIL.

There are a few counts of this clonotype. The chain combines TRBV7-9 with TRBJ1-6; D is undetermined. CDR1 SEHNR and CDR2 FQNEAQ come from the germline V gene (reference sequence). Trimming removed 8 bases at V and 9 bases at J, with 17 bases between. There are 14 residues in the CDR3. In nucleotides, the CDR3 is TGTGCCAGCTCAATCCGGGGAGGGCGTTCACCCCTCCACTTT. Protein: CASSIRGGRSPLHF. The entire variable domain, with the rest obtained from reference TRBV7-9 and TRBJ1-6, is as follows: DTGVSQNPRHKITKRGQNVTFRCDPISEHNRLYWYRQTLGQGPEFLTYFQNEAQLEKSRLLSDRFSAERPKGSFSTLEIQRTEQGDSAMYLCASSIRGGRSPLHFGNGTRLTVT.

The V call is TRBV4-1, the J call TRBJ1-1; a weak D match, TRBD1 (6 bases). CDR1 MGHRA and CDR2 YSYEKL come from the germline V gene. The CDR3 is 16 amino acids. V gave up 3 bases and J gave up 0 bases, with 14 bases separating them. In DNA, the CDR3 is TGCGCCAGCAGCCACCAGGGGAGGGGAATGAACACTGAAGCTTTCTTT. Its translation is CASSHQGRGMNTEAFF.

This clonotype has more than one count but fewer than ten. This chain links TRBV5-1 with TRBJ1-4, with D unresolved. Germline lookup yields CDR1 SGHRS and CDR2 YFSETQ. Trimming took 4 bases from V and 8 from J, leaving 12 bases between them. This CDR3 has 13 amino acids. In nucleotides, the CDR3 is TGCGCCAGCAGCCCTGGTGGTGGCGAAAAACTGTTTTTT. It encodes CASSPGGGEKLFF.

This clonotype occurred a few times. J is TRBJ1-1 and V is TRBV5-1; TRBD1 is a possible D gene (5 bases). V was pared by 3 bases and J by 0 bases, with 12 bases between. The CDR3 has 15 amino acids. The germline V gene encodes CDR1 SGHRS and CDR2 YFSETQ. The CDR3 DNA sequence: TGCGCCAGCAGCTCTCACGAGGACATGAACACTGAAGCTTTCTTT. Residues: CASSSHEDMNTEAFF.

J is TRBJ1-1 and V is TRBV6-2 or TRBV6-3; no reliable D call. The germline V and J ends were trimmed by 7 bases and 0 bases, with 15 bases remaining between them. CDR1 is MNHEY, CDR2 SVGEGT, per germline. This CDR3 contains 15 residues. CDR3 nucleotide sequence: TGTGCCAGCAAAGAATCGGGCGGGATGAACACTGAAGCTTTCTTT. Translating gives CASKESGGMNTEAFF.

The J gene is TRBJ2-1, the V gene TRBV5-6, with D tentatively TRBD1 or TRBD2 (5 bases each). CDR3 size: 15 residues. Germline lookup yields CDR1 SGHDT and CDR2 YYEEEE. Trimming took off 7 bases at V and 0 bases at J, with 14 bases between the two ends. The CDR3 sequence: CASLGTTGSYNEQFF. The CDR3 DNA sequence: TGTGCCAGCCTGGGGACCACGGGCTCCTACAATGAGCAGTTCTTC.

A remark on this clonotype: This clone may be a read error of a much larger clone one base away. J is TRBJ1-2 and V is TRBV7-2; 7 bases match TRBD1. Germline V gene lookup returns CDR1 SGHTA and CDR2 FQGNSA. The V segment lost 1 base and the J segment 7 bases; nucleotides outside the gene matches: 6. The CDR3 has 14 residues. CDR3 DNA: TGTGCCAGCAGCTTAGAGACAGGGAACAGTGGCTACACCTTC. Its protein is CASSLETGNSGYTF. Filled out from reference TRBV7-2 and TRBJ1-2, the complete variable domain reads GAGVSQSPSNKVTEKGKDVELRCDPISGHTALYWYRQSLGQGLEFLIYFQGNSAPDKSGLPSDRFSAERTGGSVSTLTIQRTQQEDSAVYLCASSLETGNSGYTFGSGTRLTVV.

The chain joins TRBV24-1 to TRBJ1-2, with D perhaps matching TRBD1 (6 bases). The V gene's germline CDR1 is KGHDR and CDR2 SFDVKD. V lost 0 bases, J lost 4 bases, and 8 bases lay in between. This CDR3 is built from 14 residues. The CDR3 loop is CATSDLWTAYGYTF. CDR3 in DNA: TGTGCCACCAGTGATTTGTGGACAGCCTATGGCTACACCTTC.

This clonotype has a handful of counts. The gene calls are TRBV27 and TRBJ1-1, with D perhaps TRBD1 (5 bases). The germline CDR1 and CDR2 sequences are MNHEY and SMNVEV (reference sequence). The CDR3 extends over 14 amino acids. Trimming removed 2 bases at V and 1 base at J, with 8 bases between. The DNA for the CDR3 is TGTGCCAGCAGTTTAGGGGCGGCGAACACTGAAGCTTTCTTT. Translating it yields CASSLGAANTEAFF.

CDR3 nucleotides: TGCAGTGCTACTTCTAGTACCGGGGAGCTGTTTTTT. Residues: CSATSSTGELFF. This rearrangement joins TRBV20-1 to TRBJ2-2, with D unclear. The CDR3 sequence is 12 residues long. Germline CDR1 and CDR2: DFQATT and SNEGSKA (reference sequence). V shed 4 bases and J shed 5 bases, with 8 bases lying between them.

This clonotype occurred a few times. J is TRBJ2-7 and V is TRBV20-1; 8 bases agree with TRBD2. This CDR3 has 15 amino acids. Germline V gene lookup returns CDR1 DFQATT and CDR2 SNEGSKA (reference sequence). J was trimmed by 3 bases and V by 0 bases; bases with no gene match: 7. The CDR3 nucleotides are TGCAGTGCTAGAGATTATGGCGGGAGGAGCTACGAGCAGTACTTC. Amino acid sequence: CSARDYGGRSYEQYF.